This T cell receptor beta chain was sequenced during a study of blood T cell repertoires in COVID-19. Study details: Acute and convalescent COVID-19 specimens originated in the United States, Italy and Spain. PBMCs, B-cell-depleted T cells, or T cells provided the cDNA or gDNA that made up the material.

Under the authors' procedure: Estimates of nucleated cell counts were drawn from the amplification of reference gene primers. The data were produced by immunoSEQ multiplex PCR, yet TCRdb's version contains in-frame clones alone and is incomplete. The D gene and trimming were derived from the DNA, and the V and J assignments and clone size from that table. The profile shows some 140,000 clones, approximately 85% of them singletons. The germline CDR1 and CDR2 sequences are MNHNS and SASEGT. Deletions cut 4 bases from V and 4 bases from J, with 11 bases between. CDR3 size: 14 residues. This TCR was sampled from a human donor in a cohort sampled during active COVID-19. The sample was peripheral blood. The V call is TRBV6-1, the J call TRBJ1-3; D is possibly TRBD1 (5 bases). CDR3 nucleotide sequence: TGTGCCAGCAGTGGTACAGGTTCGGGAAACACCATATATTTT. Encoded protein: CASSGTGSGNTIYF.